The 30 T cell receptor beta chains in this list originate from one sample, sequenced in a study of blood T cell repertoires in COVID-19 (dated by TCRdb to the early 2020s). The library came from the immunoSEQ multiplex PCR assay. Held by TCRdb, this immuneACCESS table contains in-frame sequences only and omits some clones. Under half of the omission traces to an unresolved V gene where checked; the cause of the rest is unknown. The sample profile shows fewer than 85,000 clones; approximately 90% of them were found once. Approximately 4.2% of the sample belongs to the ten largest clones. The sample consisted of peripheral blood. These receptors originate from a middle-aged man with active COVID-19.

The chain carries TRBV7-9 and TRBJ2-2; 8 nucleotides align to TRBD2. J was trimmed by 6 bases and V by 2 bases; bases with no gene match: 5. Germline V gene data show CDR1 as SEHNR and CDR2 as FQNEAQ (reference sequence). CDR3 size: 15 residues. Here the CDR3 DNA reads TGTGCCAGCAGCTTACCTCGGACTAGCCCCGGGGAGCTGTTTTTT. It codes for CASSLPRTSPGELFF.

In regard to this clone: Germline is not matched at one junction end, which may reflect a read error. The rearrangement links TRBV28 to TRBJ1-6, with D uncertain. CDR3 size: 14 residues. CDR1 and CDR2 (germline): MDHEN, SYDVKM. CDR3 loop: CASRLLSDNSPLHF. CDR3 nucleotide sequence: TGTGCCAGCAGATTATTGAGCGATAATTCACCCCTCCACTTT.

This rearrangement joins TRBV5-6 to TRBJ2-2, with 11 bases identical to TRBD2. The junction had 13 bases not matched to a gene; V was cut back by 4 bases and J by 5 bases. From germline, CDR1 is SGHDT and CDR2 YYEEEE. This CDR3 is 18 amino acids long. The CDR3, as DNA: TGTGCCAGCAGCAAGACGGGAATAGCGGGAGGGCCAACCGGGGAGCTGTTTTTT. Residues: CASSKTGIAGGPTGELFF.

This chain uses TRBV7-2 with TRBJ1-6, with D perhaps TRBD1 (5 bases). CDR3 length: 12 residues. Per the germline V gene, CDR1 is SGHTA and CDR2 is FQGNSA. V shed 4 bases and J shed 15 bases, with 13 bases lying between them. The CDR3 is CASSSQGYSLHF. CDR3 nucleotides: TGTGCCAGCAGCTCCCAGGGTTATAGCCTCCACTTT.

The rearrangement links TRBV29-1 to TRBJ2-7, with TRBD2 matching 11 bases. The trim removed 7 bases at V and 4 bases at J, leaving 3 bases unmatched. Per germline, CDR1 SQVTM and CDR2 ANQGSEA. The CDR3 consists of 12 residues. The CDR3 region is CSALAGGYEQYF. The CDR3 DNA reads TGCAGCGCCCTAGCGGGAGGTTACGAGCAGTACTTC.

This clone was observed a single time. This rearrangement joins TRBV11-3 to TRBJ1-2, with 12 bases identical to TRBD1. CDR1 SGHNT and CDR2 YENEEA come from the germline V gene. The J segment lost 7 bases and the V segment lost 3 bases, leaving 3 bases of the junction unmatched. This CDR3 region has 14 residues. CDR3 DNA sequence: TGTGCCAGCAGCTTTACGGGACAGGGGGCTGGCTACACCTTC. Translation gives CASSFTGQGAGYTF.

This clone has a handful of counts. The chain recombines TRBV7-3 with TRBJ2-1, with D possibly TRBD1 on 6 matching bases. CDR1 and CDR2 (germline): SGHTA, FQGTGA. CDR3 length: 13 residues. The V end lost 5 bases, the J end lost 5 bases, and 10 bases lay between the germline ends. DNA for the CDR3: TGTGCCAGCAGCCCGACAGGAGACAATGAGCAGTTCTTC. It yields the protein CASSPTGDNEQFF.

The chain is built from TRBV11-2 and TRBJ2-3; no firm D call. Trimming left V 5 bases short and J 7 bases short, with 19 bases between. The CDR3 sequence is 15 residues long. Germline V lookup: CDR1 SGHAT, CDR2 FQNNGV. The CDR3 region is CASSHPLTVKNTQYF. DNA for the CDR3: TGTGCCAGCAGCCACCCGCTCACAGTTAAGAATACGCAGTATTTT.

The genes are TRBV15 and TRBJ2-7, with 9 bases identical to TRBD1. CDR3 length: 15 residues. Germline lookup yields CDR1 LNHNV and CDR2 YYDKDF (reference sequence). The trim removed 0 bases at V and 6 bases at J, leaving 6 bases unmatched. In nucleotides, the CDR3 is TGTGCCACCAGCAGAGATCGTGTACAGGGGGCCGAGCAGTACTTC. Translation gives CATSRDRVQGAEQYF.

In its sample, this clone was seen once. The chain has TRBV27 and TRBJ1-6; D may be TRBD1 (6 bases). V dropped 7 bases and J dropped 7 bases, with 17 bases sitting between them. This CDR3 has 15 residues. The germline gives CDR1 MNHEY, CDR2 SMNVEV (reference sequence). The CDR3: CASNMAWTANSPLHF. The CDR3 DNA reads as TGTGCCAGCAACATGGCGTGGACAGCCAATTCACCCCTCCACTTT.

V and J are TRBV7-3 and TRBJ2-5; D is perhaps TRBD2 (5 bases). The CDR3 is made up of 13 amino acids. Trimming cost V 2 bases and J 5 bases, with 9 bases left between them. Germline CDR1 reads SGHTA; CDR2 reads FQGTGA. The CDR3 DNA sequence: TGTGCCAGCAGCTTATGGGGAGCGGAGACCCAGTACTTC. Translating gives CASSLWGAETQYF.

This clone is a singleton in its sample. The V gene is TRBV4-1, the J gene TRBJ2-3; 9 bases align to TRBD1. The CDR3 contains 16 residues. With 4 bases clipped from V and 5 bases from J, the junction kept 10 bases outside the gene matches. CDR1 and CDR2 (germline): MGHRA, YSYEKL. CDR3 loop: CASSLTRDRDGDTQYF. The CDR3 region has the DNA TGCGCCAGCAGCCTTACCCGGGACAGGGATGGAGATACGCAGTATTTT.

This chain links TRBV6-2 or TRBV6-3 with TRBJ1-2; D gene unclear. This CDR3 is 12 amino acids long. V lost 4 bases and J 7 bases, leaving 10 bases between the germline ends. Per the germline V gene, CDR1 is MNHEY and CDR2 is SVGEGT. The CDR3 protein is CASSSAGSGYTF. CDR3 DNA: TGTGCCAGCAGTTCGGCGGGGTCTGGCTACACCTTC.

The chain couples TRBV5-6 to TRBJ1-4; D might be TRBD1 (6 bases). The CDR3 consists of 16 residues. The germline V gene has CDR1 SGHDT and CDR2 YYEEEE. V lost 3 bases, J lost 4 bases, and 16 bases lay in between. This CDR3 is CASSSTTGTYNEKLFF. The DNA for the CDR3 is TGTGCCAGCAGCTCGACGACAGGCACCTATAATGAAAAACTGTTTTTT.

CDR3 sequence: CASGGGGPRTGNTIYF. The CDR3 nucleotides read TGTGCCAGCGGAGGGGGGGGCCCCCGGACTGGAAACACCATATATTTT. The rearrangement joins TRBV7-8 to TRBJ1-3; possible D gene TRBD1, 6 bases. Germline V gives CDR1 SGHVS, CDR2 FQNEAQ. With 8 bases removed from V and 2 bases from J, the gap between germline ends came to 19 bases. The CDR3 contains 16 residues.

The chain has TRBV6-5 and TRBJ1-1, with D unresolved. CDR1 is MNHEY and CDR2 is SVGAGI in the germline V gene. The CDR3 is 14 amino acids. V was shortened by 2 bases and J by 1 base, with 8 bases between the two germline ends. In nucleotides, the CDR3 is TGTGCCAGCAGTTACAGGGAGGGGAACACTGAAGCTTTCTTT. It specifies CASSYREGNTEAFF.

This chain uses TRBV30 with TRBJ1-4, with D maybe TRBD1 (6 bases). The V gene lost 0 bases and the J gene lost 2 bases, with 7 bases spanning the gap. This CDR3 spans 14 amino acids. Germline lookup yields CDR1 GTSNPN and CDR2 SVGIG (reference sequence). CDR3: CAWSVGATNEKLFF. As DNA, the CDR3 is TGTGCCTGGAGTGTGGGGGCGACTAATGAAAAACTGTTTTTT.

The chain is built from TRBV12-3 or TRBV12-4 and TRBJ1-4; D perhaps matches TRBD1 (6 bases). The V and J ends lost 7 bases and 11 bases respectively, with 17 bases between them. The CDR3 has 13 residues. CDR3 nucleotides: TGTGCCAGCATACCTTCGGGGGGGCGCAAACTGTTTTTT. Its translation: CASIPSGGRKLFF.

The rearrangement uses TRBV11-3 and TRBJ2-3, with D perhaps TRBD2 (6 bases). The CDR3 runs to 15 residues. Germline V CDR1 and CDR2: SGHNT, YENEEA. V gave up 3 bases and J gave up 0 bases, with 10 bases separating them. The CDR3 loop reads CASSLGGPSTDTQYF. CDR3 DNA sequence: TGTGCCAGCAGCTTGGGGGGACCCAGCACAGATACGCAGTATTTT.

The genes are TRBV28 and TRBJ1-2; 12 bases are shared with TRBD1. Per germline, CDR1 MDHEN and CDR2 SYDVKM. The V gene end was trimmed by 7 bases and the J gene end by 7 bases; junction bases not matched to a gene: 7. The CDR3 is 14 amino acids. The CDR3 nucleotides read TGTGCCAGCATCACGGGACAGGGGGCTGGTGGCTACACCTTC. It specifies CASITGQGAGGYTF.

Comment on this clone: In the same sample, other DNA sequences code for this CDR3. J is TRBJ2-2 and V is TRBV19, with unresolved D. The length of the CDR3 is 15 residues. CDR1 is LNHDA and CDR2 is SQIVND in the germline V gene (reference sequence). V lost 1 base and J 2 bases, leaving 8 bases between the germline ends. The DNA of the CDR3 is TGTGCCAGTAGTATAGTGGGCAGAAACACCGGGGAGCTGTTTTTT. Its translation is CASSIVGRNTGELFF.

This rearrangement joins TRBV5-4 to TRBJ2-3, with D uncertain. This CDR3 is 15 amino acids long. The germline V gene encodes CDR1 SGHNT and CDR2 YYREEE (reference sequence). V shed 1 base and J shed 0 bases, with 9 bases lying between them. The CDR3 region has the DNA TGTGCCAGCAGCTTGAAGCGCCAAAGCACAGATACGCAGTATTTT. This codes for CASSLKRQSTDTQYF.

The CDR3 reads CASSTTTGEFGYTF. CDR3 sequence (DNA): TGCGCCAGCAGCACGACGACAGGAGAATTCGGCTACACCTTC. The gene calls are TRBV5-1 and TRBJ1-2; possibly TRBD1 for D (6 bases). CDR1 is SGHRS, CDR2 YFSETQ, per germline. CDR3 length: 14 amino acids. V was clipped by 4 bases and J by 8 bases, with 18 bases between them.

The CDR3: CASSRQGAGQFF. The DNA for the CDR3 is TGTGCCAGCAGCAGGCAGGGGGCTGGGCAGTTCTTC. The J gene is TRBJ2-1, the V gene TRBV21-1; TRBD1 was called by the table and not checked on the DNA. TRBV21-1 is reported as a pseudogene. This CDR3 region has 12 residues.

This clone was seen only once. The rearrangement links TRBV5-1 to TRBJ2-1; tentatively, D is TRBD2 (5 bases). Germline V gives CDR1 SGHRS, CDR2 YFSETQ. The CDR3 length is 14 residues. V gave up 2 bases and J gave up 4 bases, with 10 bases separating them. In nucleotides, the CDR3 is TGCGCCAGCAGCTTTGGCGACTATTACAATGAGCAGTTCTTC. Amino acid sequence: CASSFGDYYNEQFF.

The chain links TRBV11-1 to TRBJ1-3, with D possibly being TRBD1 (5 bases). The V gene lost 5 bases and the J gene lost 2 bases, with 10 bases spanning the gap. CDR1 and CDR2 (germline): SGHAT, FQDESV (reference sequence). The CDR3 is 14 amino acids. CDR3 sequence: CASSAQGTGNTIYF. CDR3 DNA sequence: TGTGCCAGCAGCGCCCAGGGTACTGGAAACACCATATATTTT.

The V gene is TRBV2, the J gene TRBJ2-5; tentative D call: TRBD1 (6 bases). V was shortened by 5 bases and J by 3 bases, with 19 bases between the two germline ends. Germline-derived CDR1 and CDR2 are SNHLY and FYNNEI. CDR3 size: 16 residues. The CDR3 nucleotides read TGTGCCAGCAGTCCAACATACAGGGCTGCGGAAGAGACCCAGTACTTC. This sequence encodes CASSPTYRAAEETQYF.

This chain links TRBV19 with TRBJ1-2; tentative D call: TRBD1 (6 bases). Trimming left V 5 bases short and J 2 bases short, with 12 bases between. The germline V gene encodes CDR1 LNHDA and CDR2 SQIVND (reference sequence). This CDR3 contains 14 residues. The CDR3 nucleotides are TGTGCCAGTAGTCTCGGACAGCAGAACTATGGCTACACCTTC. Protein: CASSLGQQNYGYTF.

CDR3 protein: CASSPSLGTGTTDTQYF. The CDR3 nucleotides read TGTGCCAGCTCACCGTCTTTGGGGACAGGGACCACAGATACGCAGTATTTT. V is TRBV18 and J is TRBJ2-3, with 9 bases that match TRBD1. The CDR3 consists of 17 residues. V shed 3 bases and J 2 bases; nucleotides not matched to a gene: 9. Per germline, CDR1 KGHSH and CDR2 LQKENI. The full variable domain, its missing parts supplied by reference TRBV18 and TRBJ2-3, is NAGVMQNPRHLVRRRGQEARLRCSPMKGHSHVYWYRQLPEEGLKFMVYLQKENIIDESGMPKERFSAEFPKEGPSILRIQQVVRGDSAAYFCASSPSLGTGTTDTQYFGPGTRLTVL.

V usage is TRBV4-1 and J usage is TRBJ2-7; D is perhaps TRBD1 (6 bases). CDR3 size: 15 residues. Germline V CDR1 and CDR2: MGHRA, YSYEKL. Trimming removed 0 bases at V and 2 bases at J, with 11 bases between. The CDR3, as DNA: TGCGCCAGCAGCCAAGACCAGGGGTCCACCTACGAGCAGTACTTC. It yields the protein CASSQDQGSTYEQYF.